This T cell receptor beta chain comes out of a study of T-cell memory formation after mild COVID-19. On the study more broadly: TCR clusters were mostly confined to one donor each.

Study results and caveats: Pre-infection memory already had some responding clones, implying cross-reactive memory joined.

Germline CDR1 and CDR2: SGDLS and YYNGEE. Deletions cut 0 bases from V and 5 bases from J, with 14 bases between. The CDR3 extends over 15 amino acids. TCRdb independently ran MiXCR on the 5' RACE reads; one entry per CDR3 protein. Of about 470,000 distinct CDR3 sequences in the sample, approximately 23% were seen once. This clonotype was seen more than once but under ten times. Its specificity is unknown. The TCR comes from an adult woman who had mild COVID-19 (a few samples of this study predate the infection). Cell type and time point are not known. What was sequenced was PBMCs or a T cell subset sorted from them (not recorded which). The chain recombines TRBV9 with TRBJ2-5; D might be TRBD1 or TRBD2, each matching 6 bases. Written as DNA, the CDR3 is TGTGCCAGCAGCGTAGTGACGGGGGCCGGGGAGACCCAGTACTTC. Amino acid sequence: CASSVVTGAGETQYF.